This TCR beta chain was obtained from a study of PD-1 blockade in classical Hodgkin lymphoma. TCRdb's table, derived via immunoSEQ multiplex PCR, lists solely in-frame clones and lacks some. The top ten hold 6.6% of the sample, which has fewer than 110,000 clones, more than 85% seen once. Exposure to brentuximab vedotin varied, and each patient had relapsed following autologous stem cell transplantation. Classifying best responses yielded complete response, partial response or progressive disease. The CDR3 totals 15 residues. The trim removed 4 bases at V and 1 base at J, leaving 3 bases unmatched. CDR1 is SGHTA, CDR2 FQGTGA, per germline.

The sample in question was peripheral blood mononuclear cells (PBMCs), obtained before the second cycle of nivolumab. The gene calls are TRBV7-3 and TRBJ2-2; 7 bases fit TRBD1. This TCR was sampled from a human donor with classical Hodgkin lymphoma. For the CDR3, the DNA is TGTGCCAGCAGCTGGGACAGCATGAACACCGGGGAGCTGTTTTTT. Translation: CASSWDSMNTGELFF.